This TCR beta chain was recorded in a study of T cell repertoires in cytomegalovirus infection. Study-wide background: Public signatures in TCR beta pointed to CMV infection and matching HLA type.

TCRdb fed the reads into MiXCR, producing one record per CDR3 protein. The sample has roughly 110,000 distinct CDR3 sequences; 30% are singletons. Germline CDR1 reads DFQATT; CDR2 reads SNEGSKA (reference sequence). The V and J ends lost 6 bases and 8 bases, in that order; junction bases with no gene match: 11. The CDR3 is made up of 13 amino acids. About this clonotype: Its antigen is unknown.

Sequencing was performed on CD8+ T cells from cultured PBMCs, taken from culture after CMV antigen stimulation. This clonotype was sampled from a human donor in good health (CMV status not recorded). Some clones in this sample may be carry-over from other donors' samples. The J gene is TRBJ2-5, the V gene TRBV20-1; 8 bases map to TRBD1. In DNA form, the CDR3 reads TGCAGTGCACCGGGACAGGAACCTTACACCCAGTACTTC. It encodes CSAPGQEPYTQYF.